This T cell receptor (beta chain) was retrieved from a study of T-cell memory formation after mild COVID-19. This clonotype was observed a handful of times. The CDR3 is 15 amino acids. Per germline, CDR1 SGHRS and CDR2 YFSETQ. After removal of 4 bases from V and 16 bases from J, the junction contained 15 bases not matched to a gene. TCRdb used MiXCR to reprocess the 5' RACE reads, holding one entry per CDR3 protein. The sample records a few hundred thousand distinct CDR3 sequences, about 17% being singletons. Sample: PBMCs or a T cell subset sorted from them (not recorded which). The TCR originated in a man aged 18 to 30 who had mild COVID-19 (a few samples of this study predate the infection). Cell type and time point are not known. The chain uses TRBV5-1 and TRBJ2-1; the match to TRBD1 covers 12 bases. The CDR3 DNA sequence: TGCGCCAGCAGCCCGGGACAGGGGGCCGAGGCTGGGCATTTCTTC. It translates to CASSPGQGAEAGHFF.